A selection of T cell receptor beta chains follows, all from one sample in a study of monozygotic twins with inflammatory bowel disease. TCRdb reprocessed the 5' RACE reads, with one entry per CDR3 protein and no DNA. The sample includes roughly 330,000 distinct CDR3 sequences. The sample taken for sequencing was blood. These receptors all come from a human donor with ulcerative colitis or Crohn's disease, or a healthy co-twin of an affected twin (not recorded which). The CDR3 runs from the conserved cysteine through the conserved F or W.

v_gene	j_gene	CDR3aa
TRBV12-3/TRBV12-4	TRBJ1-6	CASSITRGHSPLHF
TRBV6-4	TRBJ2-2	CASSDSYEGTGELFF
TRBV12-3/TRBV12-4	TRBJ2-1	CASSPGSRLVPHNEQFF
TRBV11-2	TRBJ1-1	CASSRQPTVNTEAFF
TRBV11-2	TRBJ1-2	CASSLGPAGRGPWDGYTF
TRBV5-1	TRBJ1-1	CASSPRQGAYLSEAFF
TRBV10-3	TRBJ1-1	CAISGGQANTEAFF
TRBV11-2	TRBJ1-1	CASSLAHGTMNTEAFF
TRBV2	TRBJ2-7	CASTTEDYEQYF
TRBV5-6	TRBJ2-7	CASSLAGGRPNSYEQYF
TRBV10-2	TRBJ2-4	CASSGVTGDIQYF
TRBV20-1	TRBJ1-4	CSAPAGAQEKLFF
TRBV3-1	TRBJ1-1	CASSQGAGGVNTEAFF
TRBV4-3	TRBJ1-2	CASSQEGRAAYGYTF
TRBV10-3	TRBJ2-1	CAISDTGQSYNEQFF
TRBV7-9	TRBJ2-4	CASSLGAGVTKNIQYF
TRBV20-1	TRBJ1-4	CSAPGDNLRAEKLFF
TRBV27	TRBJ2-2	CASSLIPGLGELFF
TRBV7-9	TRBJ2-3	CASSLGPQTQYF
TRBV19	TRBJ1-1	CASRDQTGGGTEAFF
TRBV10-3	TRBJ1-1	CAISPFHMGQELNTEAFF
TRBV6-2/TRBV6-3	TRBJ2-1	CASSFALTVNREQFF